Sequencing of this T cell receptor (beta chain) was carried out in a study of identical twins (TCRdb year 2016). Regarding the complete study: To test whether fetal clonotypes persist, this study deep-sequenced TCR alpha and beta repertoires from monozygotic twins, from unrelated adults of various ages, and from cord blood. To rule out contamination, replicate twin experiments were performed at different times with different library preparation protocols.

Every donor in the study was a healthy Caucasian. The twin cohort consisted of three pairs of female monozygotic twins, all aged about 18 to 30 years. CD4+ and CD8+ T cell populations were isolated with positive isolation kits from Invitrogen. This clonotype came up a few times. The antigen this receptor binds is unknown. Base qualities are not at hand, and no much larger clone is one base apart. The germline V gene provides CDR1 SGHRS and CDR2 YFSETQ. Trimming takes 3 bases from V and 5 bases from J, and the germline ends sit 17 bases apart. The CDR3 spans 15 residues, from the cysteine through the phenylalanine. The sequence is cut down to CDR3 DNA, 45 bases in frame from base 1. Study-wide findings and limitations: A weaker excess of twin sharing was found in beta out-of-frame sequences because the signal-to-noise ratio was lowered by fewer shared sequences. Compared with coincidental sharing between unrelated individuals, an excess of low generation-probability sequences was observed among out-of-frame TCR alpha sequences shared between twins. Because the same donors could not be followed over many years, the conclusions depended on cross-sectional statistical analysis. Zero-insertion analyses could be partly confounded by invariant T cells such as MAIT and iNKT, though diverse VJ usage argued against such confounding for most clonotypes. In monozygotic twins, recombination models systematically underestimated out-of-frame TCR alpha sharing, but the models matched the sharing seen between unrelated individuals. Fewer insertions were carried by abundant cord blood beta clonotypes, a similar but weaker trend appeared in young adult naive repertoires, and no such trend appeared in memory repertoires.

Receptors were amplified or captured by 5' RACE. Sequenced using an Illumina HiSeq 2000. A universal primer binding site was introduced by template switching, and a unique molecular identifier was present in the final cDNA, enabling accurate counting of TCR cDNA molecules. Specific primers in the conserved constant-segment region were used to synthesize first-strand cDNA for TCR alpha and beta chains. To control for contamination, every cDNA library was double barcoded, receiving both a SMART-Mk sample barcode and Illumina barcodes. Two successive PCR steps introduced TruSeq adapter sequences along with Illumina sample barcodes. The Illumina HiSeq platform was used with custom primers to sequence TCR alpha and beta cDNA libraries. The original pipeline was this. MiGEC was used to process raw reads and extract unique molecular identifiers, and MiXCR was used to find CDR3 positions. Recombination models were inferred per individual with the repgenHMM and IGoR tools using an EM algorithm. Shared clonotype analysis was performed with the tcR package in R, normalizing sharing by the product of cloneset sizes. To study raw recombination without the effects of thymic and clonal selection, out-of-frame nonproductive sequences were analyzed. Clones were called with MiXCR by TCRdb after fastp trimmed the public reads at Q25, and only in-frame beta chains were retained. All rows with the same CDR3 protein become a single entry with the most common DNA and genes. TCRdb's processing, not the authors' own work, is the source of the V and J calls. This sample has roughly 500,000 distinct CDR3 sequences in its table, and roughly a fifth of those were observed once. The ten largest clones capture approximately 0.95% of the sample.

This sample also belongs to another study, concerning T cells expressing NK-cell markers. As that second paper reports: TCR beta-chain repertoires were profiled in sorted CD3+CD56+NKG2C+, CD3+CD56+NKG2C- and CD3+CD56-NKG2C+ T-cell subsets from several donors. Of the eight sequenced donors, seven were found to be HCMV-seropositive and one was found to be HCMV-seronegative. To restrict sorting to alphabetaTCR-expressing T cells, an anti-gammadeltaTCR antibody was added in several experiments. For about 6 donors, the dominant CD3+CD56+NKG2C+ clonotypes were among the top 10 CD8+ clonotypes and accounted for roughly 1.0-7.5% of CD8+ T cells. Those dominant clonotypes were again the most abundant among CD3+CD56-NKG2C+ cells in a handful of donors, at roughly 25-60.1%. It remained unclear whether the expanded NKG2C-expressing T cell clones were specific for HCMV antigens. Randomly selected healthy volunteers, three men and five women, were used as the eight sequenced donors. HCMV serostatus was determined by detecting HCMV-specific IgG in serum with a commercial ELISA kit. Reads were demultiplexed and grouped by UMI with MIGEC, and clonotypes were assembled and quantified with MiTCR. To remove erroneous sequences, TCR cDNA sequences were retained only when supported by two or more reads. The tcR package was used for downstream repertoire analysis, with clonotypes matched between fractions based on CDR3 nucleotide sequence plus V segment. Antigen specificity was annotated against VDJdb with VDJmatch, allowing one amino acid substitution in CDR3.

Here the chain combines TRBV5-1 and TRBJ2-5; the D gene assignment is ambiguous. Specimen: CD4+ T cells sorted from blood. This clonotype was obtained from a woman in her late teens or twenties in good health. The DNA sequence follows: TGCGCCAGCAGCTGGGCAAGTACGTTTTGGGAGACCCAGTACTTC. Translated, it gives CASSWASTFWETQYF.